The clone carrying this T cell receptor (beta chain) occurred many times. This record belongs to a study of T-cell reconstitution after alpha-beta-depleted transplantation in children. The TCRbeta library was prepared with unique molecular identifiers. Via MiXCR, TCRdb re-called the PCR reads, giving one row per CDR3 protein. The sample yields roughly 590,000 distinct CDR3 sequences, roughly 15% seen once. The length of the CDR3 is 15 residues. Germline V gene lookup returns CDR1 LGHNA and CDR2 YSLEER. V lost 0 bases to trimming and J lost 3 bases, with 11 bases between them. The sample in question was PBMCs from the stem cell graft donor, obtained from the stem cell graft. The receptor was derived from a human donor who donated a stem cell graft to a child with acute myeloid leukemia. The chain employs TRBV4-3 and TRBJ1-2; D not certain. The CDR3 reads CASSQDSGPYYGYTF. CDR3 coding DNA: TGCGCCAGCAGCCAAGATTCAGGACCCTACTATGGCTACACCTTC.